This T cell receptor beta chain was found in a study of CD8 T cells in Susac syndrome. Study-wide findings and caveats: It was acknowledged in the study that the number of individuals who were included in its TCR sequencing and HLA analysis was relatively small.

The V segment lost 1 base and the J segment 3 bases; nucleotides outside the gene matches: 5. From germline, CDR1 is DFQATT and CDR2 SNEGSKA (reference sequence). CDR3 size: 15 residues. The authors reverse transcribed roughly 0.5 to 1 ug RNA with random hexamers. Each CDR3 protein is one row after TCRdb ran MiXCR on the immunoSEQ multiplex PCR reads. The table records 110,000 or so distinct CDR3 sequences, around 93% of them present only once. As concerns this clonotype: Its matching antigen is unknown.

Sequencing targeted TCR beta in T cells from blood (CD8+ and CD4+). Through negative isolation, CD4+ and CD8+ T cells were obtained, while TEMRA cells were enriched using FACS. This receptor was obtained from a human donor in good health. Sequences were obtained from CD8+ T cells from PBMCs. The chain uses TRBV20-1 and TRBJ2-7; 11 nucleotides line up with TRBD2. The CDR3 protein is CSARAPSGRNYEQYF. The CDR3 bases are TGCAGTGCTAGAGCTCCTAGCGGGAGGAACTACGAGCAGTACTTC.